Listed below are T cell receptor beta chains from one sample, sequenced in a study of cytomegalovirus exposure and HLA in healthy donors. Some clones are missing from TCRdb's copy, which holds only in-frame ones; the method was immunoSEQ multiplex PCR. Here the sample spans 60,000 to 70,000 clones, roughly 91% being singletons. Sequences were obtained from PBMCs. These receptors all stem from a woman aged 18-30 years in good health and CMV-seronegative. Both conserved end residues are part of each CDR3. D genes are given only for firm matches. The size entry is marked missing in some rows and otherwise reads once, few, many or a size class.

v_gene: TRBV4-1
abundance: NA
j_gene: TRBJ2-7
d_gene: TRBD1
CDR3nt: TGCGCCAGCAGCCACCTACTAGACAGGGCAATCTCCTACGAGCAGTACTTC
CDR3aa: CASSHLLDRAISYEQYF

v_gene: TRBV19
abundance: NA
j_gene: TRBJ1-5
d_gene: NA
CDR3nt: TGTGCCAGTAGTATCAGGGCGCGTCAGCCCCAGCATTTT
CDR3aa: CASSIRARQPQHF

v_gene: TRBV18
abundance: NA
j_gene: TRBJ1-5
d_gene: TRBD1
CDR3nt: TGTGCCAGCTCCGTGGGACAGGGTGAGCCCCAGCATTTT
CDR3aa: CASSVGQGEPQHF

v_gene: TRBV7-3
abundance: NA
j_gene: TRBJ2-5
d_gene: NA
CDR3nt: TGTGCCAGCAGCTTATCTCCCAGGGAAGAGACCCAGTACTTC
CDR3aa: CASSLSPREETQYF

v_gene: TRBV27
abundance: once
j_gene: TRBJ2-5
d_gene: NA
CDR3nt: TGTGCCAACCCGGGAAGGAATAAGACCCAGTACTTC
CDR3aa: CANPGRNKTQYF

v_gene: TRBV7-8
abundance: NA
j_gene: TRBJ2-7
d_gene: NA
CDR3nt: TGTGCCAGCAGCTTAGACGTCAGGGCCTACGAGCAGTACTTC
CDR3aa: CASSLDVRAYEQYF

v_gene: TRBV5-5
abundance: NA
j_gene: TRBJ1-1
d_gene: TRBD1
CDR3nt: TGTGCCAGCACCGGACAGGGGGCTTCGACTGAAGCTTTCTTT
CDR3aa: CASTGQGASTEAFF

v_gene: TRBV7-9
abundance: NA
j_gene: TRBJ2-7
d_gene: TRBD1
CDR3nt: TGTGCCAGCAGCCGGGGACAGAAATCCTACGAGCAGTACTTC
CDR3aa: CASSRGQKSYEQYF

v_gene: TRBV2
abundance: NA
j_gene: TRBJ1-5
d_gene: NA
CDR3nt: TGTGCCAGCACCCTGGACAGCCCCAATCAGCCCCAGCATTTT
CDR3aa: CASTLDSPNQPQHF

v_gene: TRBV27
abundance: NA
j_gene: TRBJ1-3
d_gene: NA
CDR3nt: TGTGCCAGCAGCCCGAGCCCCCGCTCATCCGGAAACACCATATATTTT
CDR3aa: CASSPSPRSSGNTIYF

v_gene: TRBV15
abundance: NA
j_gene: TRBJ2-5
d_gene: NA
CDR3nt: TGTGCCACCAGACGAGGACTACTCAATCTCAGGAATACCCAAGAGACCCAGTACTTC
CDR3aa: CATRRGLLNLRNTQETQYF

v_gene: TRBV9
abundance: NA
j_gene: TRBJ2-5
d_gene: NA
CDR3nt: TGTGCCAGCAACCTAGACGGGGTTGGAGAGACCCAGTACTTC
CDR3aa: CASNLDGVGETQYF

v_gene: TRBV7-2
abundance: NA
j_gene: TRBJ1-5
d_gene: TRBD1
CDR3nt: TGTGCCAGCAGCTTAGAGGGGGCGCATTATCAGCCCCAGCATTTT
CDR3aa: CASSLEGAHYQPQHF

v_gene: TRBV7-2
abundance: NA
j_gene: TRBJ2-7
d_gene: TRBD2
CDR3nt: TGTGCCAGCAGCTTAGTAGGTAGCGGGGCGTCCTACGAGCAGTACTTC
CDR3aa: CASSLVGSGASYEQYF

v_gene: TRBV7-3
abundance: NA
j_gene: TRBJ2-1
d_gene: TRBD2
CDR3nt: TGTGCCAGCAGCGAGGGACTAGCGGGCTACAATGAGCAGTTCTTC
CDR3aa: CASSEGLAGYNEQFF

v_gene: TRBV4-3
abundance: NA
j_gene: TRBJ2-5
d_gene: TRBD2
CDR3nt: TGCGCCAGCAGCCAAGAGCTAGCGGAAGAGACCCAGTACTTC
CDR3aa: CASSQELAEETQYF

v_gene: TRBV7-2
abundance: NA
j_gene: TRBJ2-2
d_gene: NA
CDR3nt: TGTGCCAGCAGCTTAAATCCGGTGAACACCGGGGAGCTGTTTTTT
CDR3aa: CASSLNPVNTGELFF